The 15 T cell receptor beta chains below come from one sample, sequenced in a study of T cell changes during pregnancy in multiple sclerosis (dated by TCRdb to the late 2010s). Receptors were amplified or captured by the immunoSEQ multiplex PCR assay. As stored in TCRdb, this immuneACCESS dataset retains in-frame rearrangements with V and J assigned. A fraction of the clones does not appear; measured against another copy, unresolved V genes explain less than half of the discrepancy, and the remainder lacks a known reason. In this sample the table shows tens of thousands of clones, almost 95% of which occur a single time. In total, the top ten clones hold less than 5% of the sample. Here the sequenced sample was CD8+ T cells from peripheral blood mononuclear cells, taken in the first trimester of pregnancy. Receptor source: a female donor with multiple sclerosis, enrolled in a pregnancy study.

The V and J genes are TRBV4-1 and TRBJ1-5; a possible D gene is TRBD1 (5 bases). The germline CDR1 and CDR2 sequences are MGHRA and YSYEKL. With 0 bases removed from V and 7 bases from J, the gap between germline ends came to 13 bases. The CDR3 extends over 15 amino acids. CDR3 DNA sequence: TGCGCCAGCAGCCAAGACCCCACGGCAGGGCAGCCCCAGCATTTT. It encodes CASSQDPTAGQPQHF.

The chain carries TRBV19 and TRBJ2-2, with no clear D. Trimming removed 3 bases at V and 9 bases at J, with 5 bases between. Germline V gene data show CDR1 as LNHDA and CDR2 as SQIVND (reference sequence). This CDR3 has 11 amino acids. The CDR3 DNA follows: TGTGCCAGTAGTATGGGCCGGGAGCTGTTTTTT. This translates into CASSMGRELFF.

This chain connects TRBV19 to TRBJ1-1, with 9 bases aligning to TRBD1. The CDR3 spans 15 residues. Germline trimming cut 6 bases from V and 1 base from J; bases unmatched to any gene: 6. Germline CDR1 and CDR2: LNHDA and SQIVND (reference sequence). The CDR3 loop reads CASSLDRGGNTEAFF. The CDR3 nucleotides are TGTGCCAGTAGCCTGGACAGGGGCGGGAACACTGAAGCTTTCTTT.

The chain joins TRBV28 to TRBJ2-5, with TRBD1 identical over 9 bases. The CDR3 covers 18 residues. CDR1 MDHEN and CDR2 SYDVKM come from the germline V gene. The junction had 18 bases not matched to a gene; V was cut back by 7 bases and J by 3 bases. The CDR3 protein is CASTLTSGTGRSEETQYF. The DNA of the CDR3 is TGTGCCAGCACCCTAACTTCCGGGACAGGGAGGTCCGAAGAGACCCAGTACTTC.

The rearrangement joins TRBV6-1 to TRBJ2-1; the match to TRBD2 covers 10 bases. CDR1 is MNHNS, CDR2 SASEGT, per germline. This CDR3 comprises 15 residues. Trimming at V came to 3 bases and at J to 8 bases, leaving 7 bases not matched to a gene. The chain's CDR3 is CASSDSSGGADEQFF. CDR3 DNA sequence: TGTGCCAGCAGTGATTCCAGCGGGGGGGCGGATGAGCAGTTCTTC.

The chain has TRBV7-9 and TRBJ2-5; D ambiguous. Trimming shortened V by 1 base and J by 5 bases, and 8 bases separated the two germline ends. The CDR3 has 13 amino acids. The germline V gene has CDR1 SEHNR and CDR2 FQNEAQ (reference sequence). The CDR3 bases are TGTGCCAGCAGCTTAGATAGTAAGGAGACCCAGTACTTC. Translated, it gives CASSLDSKETQYF.

The rearrangement links TRBV19 to TRBJ1-1; perhaps TRBD1 as D (5 bases). The V gene's germline CDR1 is LNHDA and CDR2 SQIVND (reference sequence). There are 13 residues in the CDR3. Trimming took off 1 base at V and 5 bases at J, with 8 bases between the two ends. The CDR3 DNA is TGTGCCAGTAGTATAGGGAGGGGTACTGAAGCTTTCTTT. It codes for CASSIGRGTEAFF.

This chain uses TRBV4-3 with TRBJ2-7; 8 bases fit TRBD2. Germline CDR1 LGHNA, CDR2 YSLEER. This CDR3 comprises 15 residues. Trimming cost V 4 bases and J 5 bases; bases outside gene matches: 10. CDR3 amino acids: CASSLNSGTRHEQYF. The CDR3 nucleotides are TGCGCCAGCAGCCTAAACTCCGGGACTAGACACGAGCAGTACTTC.

This sequence joins TRBV11-3 and TRBJ2-1; the D gene is possibly TRBD1 (6 bases). Germline V gene sequence: CDR1 SGHNT, CDR2 YENEEA. The CDR3 covers 14 residues. The V gene lost 4 bases and the J gene lost 4 bases, with 11 bases spanning the gap. As DNA, the CDR3 is TGTGCCAGCAGCTCGCAACAGGGTTACAATGAGCAGTTCTTC. Translated, it gives CASSSQQGYNEQFF.

This chain connects TRBV6-5 to TRBJ2-1; TRBD2 agrees at 7 bases. This CDR3 contains 15 residues. V was pared by 2 bases and J by 6 bases, with 7 bases of the junction left unmatched. Germline V lookup: CDR1 MNHEY, CDR2 SVGAGI. CDR3 sequence (DNA): TGTGCCAGCAGTTACGAGGCGGGAGTAAGCAATGAGCAGTTCTTC. It encodes CASSYEAGVSNEQFF.

V and J are TRBV19 and TRBJ2-1; 12 bases are shared with TRBD2. Per germline, CDR1 LNHDA and CDR2 SQIVND (reference sequence). V trimming: 3 bases; J trimming: 7 bases; junction bases outside the gene matches: 4. This CDR3 has 15 amino acids. The CDR3 sequence: CASSIASGRGNEQFF. The CDR3 DNA reads as TGTGCCAGTAGTATCGCTAGCGGGAGGGGAAATGAGCAGTTCTTC.

V is TRBV7-2 and J is TRBJ1-1; no reliable D call. This CDR3 is 14 amino acids long. The V end was cut by 0 bases, the J end by 2 bases, with 7 bases between. CDR1 SGHTA and CDR2 FQGNSA come from the germline V gene. This CDR3 reads CASSLALVNTEAFF. The CDR3 coding sequence is TGTGCCAGCAGCTTAGCGCTAGTAAACACTGAAGCTTTCTTT.

The chain uses TRBV12-5 and TRBJ1-2; D not certain. The length of the CDR3 is 13 residues. Germline V gene lookup returns CDR1 LGHNT and CDR2 FRNRAP. V was pared by 2 bases and J by 10 bases, with 14 bases between. CDR3 coding DNA: TGTGCTAGTGGTTTGCCGCGAACAGTCGACTACACCTTC. Residues: CASGLPRTVDYTF.

CDR3 bases: TGTGCCACCAGCTCTCCGGGGCAGCGGGGGCCTTCCTACGAGCAGTACTTC. Translating it yields CATSSPGQRGPSYEQYF. This chain connects TRBV15 to TRBJ2-7; 8 bases are shared with TRBD2. The CDR3 has 17 residues. The germline V gene has CDR1 LNHNV and CDR2 YYDKDF (reference sequence). The V gene end was trimmed by 5 bases and the J gene end by 1 base; junction bases not matched to a gene: 13.

This chain connects TRBV4-3 to TRBJ1-2; 9 bases are shared with TRBD1. V lost 1 base to trimming and J lost 8 bases; unmatched junction nucleotides: 2. The CDR3 spans 13 residues. Germline loops: CDR1 LGHNA, CDR2 YSLEER. The CDR3 protein is CASSQGQGGGYTF. In DNA, the CDR3 is TGCGCCAGCAGCCAAGGACAGGGGGGAGGCTACACCTTC.